These 26 T cell receptor beta chains originate from one sample sequenced in a study of blood T cells in healthy people across ages. With a J-beta primer mix and a sample-barcoded 5' primer, a second PCR ran 7 to 11 cycles. Using its own MiXCR run on the 5' RACE reads, TCRdb lists one record per CDR3 protein. The sample lists fewer than 750,000 distinct CDR3 sequences; around 48% were seen once. Sequenced: blood. The receptors were gathered from a man of 80 years or more in good health.

CDR3 bases: TGCAGTGCTACGCGGGGGGACATATCCTACGAGCAGTACTTC. This codes for CSATRGDISYEQYF. The chain uses TRBV20-1 and TRBJ2-7; 8 bases line up with TRBD2. The CDR3 runs to 14 residues. The germline CDR1 and CDR2 sequences are DFQATT and SNEGSKA (reference sequence). V shed 4 bases, J shed 1 base, and the junction held 6 bases outside the gene matches.

This clonotype occurred a few times. This sequence joins TRBV20-1 and TRBJ2-5; D is uncertain. This CDR3 has 12 residues. The germline V and J ends were trimmed by 0 bases and 5 bases, with 7 bases remaining between them. Looked up from germline, CDR1 is DFQATT and CDR2 is SNEGSKA (reference sequence). CDR3 sequence: CSARDRWETQYF. CDR3 DNA: TGCAGTGCTAGAGACCGGTGGGAGACCCAGTACTTC.

The chain combines TRBV5-1 with TRBJ2-4, with D possibly matching TRBD2 (6 bases). The CDR3 covers 14 residues. Germline values: CDR1 SGHRS, CDR2 YFSETQ. The V gene lost 4 bases and the J gene lost 9 bases, with 17 bases spanning the gap. CDR3: CASSPDGGGIIQYF. The CDR3 DNA reads TGCGCCAGCAGCCCGGACGGGGGTGGAATCATTCAGTACTTC.

This clonotype was seen a few times. This chain joins TRBV7-9 and TRBJ2-1; D not certain. Germline CDR1 reads SEHNR; CDR2 reads FQNEAQ (reference sequence). The CDR3 is 14 amino acids. Trimming left V 2 bases short and J 4 bases short, with 9 bases between. As DNA, the CDR3 is TGTGCCAGCAGCTTAACTGGGAAATACAATGAGCAGTTCTTC. Residues: CASSLTGKYNEQFF.

This clonotype showed up just a few times. The rearrangement joins TRBV6-5 to TRBJ2-2; unclear D gene. The germline V gene encodes CDR1 MNHEY and CDR2 SVGAGI. The V gene lost 4 bases and the J gene lost 1 base, with 7 bases spanning the gap. There are 14 residues in the CDR3. The CDR3 DNA reads as TGTGCCAGCAGTTCCGCCCGGAACACCGGGGAGCTGTTTTTT. It specifies CASSSARNTGELFF.

On this clonotype itself: This may be a read error, as it is one base from a much larger clone. The V and J genes are TRBV6-5 and TRBJ2-4; 7 positions match TRBD1. The V gene end was trimmed by 5 bases and the J gene end by 13 bases; junction bases not matched to a gene: 14. The germline CDR1 and CDR2 sequences are MNHEY and SVGAGI. This CDR3 spans 14 amino acids. Here the CDR3 DNA reads TGTGCCAGCAGTGCCGGGCAGGGGGTGAATGAGCAGTACTTC. Amino acid sequence: CASSAGQGVNEQYF.

This chain connects TRBV6-5 to TRBJ2-3, with D uncertain. CDR3 length: 10 residues. V lost 4 bases and J 11 bases, leaving 7 bases between the germline ends. Per the germline V gene, CDR1 is MNHEY and CDR2 is SVGAGI. Here the CDR3 reads CASSWCEQYF. Written as DNA, the CDR3 is TGTGCCAGCAGTTGGTGCGAGCAGTATTTT.

This rearrangement joins TRBV3-1 to TRBJ2-7; D gene uncertain. V was clipped by 0 bases and J by 0 bases, with 18 bases between them. This CDR3 region has 18 residues. Per germline, CDR1 LGHDT and CDR2 YNNKEL (reference sequence). The CDR3 sequence is CASSQDFDSTPSSYEQYF. In nucleotides, the CDR3 is TGTGCCAGCAGCCAAGATTTTGACTCAACCCCGAGCTCCTACGAGCAGTACTTC.

The rearrangement uses TRBV29-1 and TRBJ1-1, with D unclear. In germline, CDR1 is SQVTM, CDR2 ANQGSEA. This CDR3 spans 12 amino acids. Trimming left V 2 bases short and J 11 bases short, with 15 bases between. CDR3 protein: CSVEFGQTNAFF. CDR3 coding DNA: TGCAGCGTTGAATTTGGTCAGACGAATGCTTTCTTT.

On this clonotype: The junction and the germline gene differ at one end; a read error may be behind it. The rearrangement links TRBV5-1 to TRBJ1-1, with D uncertain. This CDR3 comprises 13 residues. Germline assignment: CDR1 SGHRS and CDR2 YFSETQ. The chain's CDR3 is CASGLSGIAEAFF. CDR3 DNA: TGCGCCAGCGGCTTGTCCGGGATAGCTGAAGCTTTCTTT.

This chain uses TRBV7-2 with TRBJ1-6; D uncertain. This CDR3 is 14 amino acids long. CDR1 and CDR2 (germline): SGHTA, FQGNSA. Trimming stripped 2 bases from V and 5 bases from J, with 7 bases between. DNA for the CDR3: TGTGCCAGCAGCTTACGGTCGGATAATTCACCCCTCCACTTT. Protein sequence: CASSLRSDNSPLHF.

This clonotype has just a few counts. The gene calls are TRBV6-2 or TRBV6-3 and TRBJ2-7; D is unclear. V lost 0 bases and J lost 5, with 17 bases in between. Germline CDR1 and CDR2: MNHEY and SVGEGT. There are 16 residues in the CDR3. Here the CDR3 DNA reads TGTGCCAGCAGTTACTCTTTAGGGAACCCCTACAACGAGCAGTACTTC. Its protein is CASSYSLGNPYNEQYF.

This clonotype was seen more than once but under ten times. A read error may explain this, as a much larger clone is one base away. This chain joins TRBV7-9 and TRBJ2-1; D is unresolved. Germline CDR1 reads SEHNR; CDR2 reads FQNEAQ (reference sequence). There are 18 residues in the CDR3. V was cut by 2 bases and J by 3 bases, with 20 bases left in between. The CDR3 spells CASSLFWSMAANYNEQFF. CDR3 nucleotide sequence: TGTGCCAGCAGCTTATTCTGGTCGATGGCGGCGAACTACAATGAGCAGTTCTTC. Based on the CDR3 plus reference TRBV7-9 and TRBJ2-1, the full variable domain is DTGVSQNPRHKITKRGQNVTFRCDPISEHNRLYWYRQTLGQGPEFLTYFQNEAQLEKSRLLSDRFSAERPKGSFSTLEIQRTEQGDSAMYLCASSLFWSMAANYNEQFFGPGTRLTVL.

J is TRBJ2-1 and V is TRBV11-1; the match to TRBD2 covers 10 bases. V dropped 5 bases and J dropped 8; count of bases not matched to a gene: 12. CDR3 size: 16 residues. CDR1 and CDR2 from the germline V gene are SGHAT and FQDESV (reference sequence). CDR3 coding DNA: TGTGCCAGCAGCATGGGCCTAGCGGGAGTCCTGGATGAGCAGTTCTTC. Translation gives CASSMGLAGVLDEQFF.

In its sample, this clonotype was seen a few times. Written as DNA, the CDR3 is TGCGCCAGCAGACAGGGTAACACAGATACGCAGTATTTT. Amino acids: CASRQGNTDTQYF. The chain has TRBV5-1 and TRBJ2-3; tentative D call: TRBD1 (6 bases). Germline CDR1 reads SGHRS; CDR2 reads YFSETQ. The CDR3 has 13 residues. V lost 5 bases and J lost 2, with 9 bases in between.

This clonotype appeared a few times. The chain recombines TRBV5-1 with TRBJ2-3, with TRBD2 identical over 10 bases. J gave up 1 base and V 8 bases, and 10 bases lay outside the gene matches. The germline CDR1 and CDR2 sequences are SGHRS and YFSETQ. The length of the CDR3 is 16 residues. CDR3 sequence reads: CASSRASGGGTDTQYF. The CDR3 nucleotides are TGCGCCAGTAGTCGGGCTAGCGGGGGAGGCACAGATACGCAGTATTTT. The full variable domain, in which reference TRBV5-1 and TRBJ2-3 provide the parts outside the CDR3, is KAGVTQTPRYLIKTRGQQVTLSCSPISGHRSVSWYQQTPGQGLQFLFEYFSETQRNKGNFPGRFSGRQFSNSRSEMNVSTLELGDSALYLCASSRASGGGTDTQYFGPGTRLTVL.

This clonotype occurred a few times. V and J are TRBV2 and TRBJ2-5, with D maybe TRBD2 (5 bases). The CDR3 extends over 14 amino acids. V dropped 2 bases and J dropped 3 bases, with 10 bases sitting between them. CDR1 and CDR2 (germline): SNHLY, FYNNEI. CDR3 bases: TGTGCCAGCAGTGAACTCCGGGGAGAAGAGACCCAGTACTTC. Encoded protein: CASSELRGEETQYF.

The rearrangement uses TRBV27 and TRBJ2-7, with D possibly TRBD1 on 6 matching bases. The germline V gene has CDR1 MNHEY and CDR2 SMNVEV (reference sequence). Trimming pared 5 bases from V and 3 bases from J, leaving 14 bases between. CDR3 length: 14 residues. In nucleotides, the CDR3 is TGTGCCAGCAGTAAAGGGACATCCAACTACGAGCAGTACTTC. This translates into CASSKGTSNYEQYF.

The chain employs TRBV4-3 and TRBJ2-1; D might be TRBD1 or TRBD2, each matching 6 bases. Germline V gives CDR1 LGHNA, CDR2 YSLEER. Trimming took 6 bases from V and 8 from J, leaving 20 bases between them. CDR3 size: 15 residues. The CDR3 DNA sequence: TGCGCCAGCAGTTCGTTGAAACGGGGGCACGATGAGCAGTTCTTC. This gives the protein CASSSLKRGHDEQFF.

V is TRBV20-1 and J is TRBJ2-7, with unresolved D. The CDR3 is made up of 11 amino acids. Germline V CDR1 and CDR2: DFQATT, SNEGSKA (reference sequence). Trimming removed 3 bases from V and 4 bases from J, with 7 bases in between. The chain's CDR3 is CSARERYEQYF. The CDR3, as DNA: TGCAGTGCTAGGGAGCGATACGAGCAGTACTTC.

This clonotype was observed a few times. The chain recombines TRBV27 with TRBJ2-1, with D unclear. The CDR3 loop spans 14 amino acids. V lost 6 bases and J 0 bases, leaving 9 bases between the germline ends. Germline-derived CDR1 and CDR2 are MNHEY and SMNVEV (reference sequence). CDR3 sequence: CASSYTRSYNEQFF. Here the CDR3 DNA reads TGTGCCAGCAGCTACACCCGCTCCTACAATGAGCAGTTCTTC.

This clonotype was detected only a few times. The CDR3 loop is CASNRGPRGTEAFF. In DNA, the CDR3 is TGTGCCAGCAACCGGGGACCTCGTGGCACTGAAGCTTTCTTT. V is TRBV12-3 or TRBV12-4 and J is TRBJ1-1; perhaps TRBD1 as D (5 bases). The CDR3 consists of 14 residues. Trimming took 7 bases from V and 4 from J, leaving 16 bases between them.

This clonotype came up a few times. This chain uses TRBV20-1 with TRBJ1-1, with 8 bases fitting TRBD1. Germline V CDR1 and CDR2: DFQATT, SNEGSKA (reference sequence). The CDR3 runs 15 residues. Trimming at V came to 5 bases and at J to 3 bases, leaving 11 bases not matched to a gene. The DNA for the CDR3 is TGCAGTGCTTTGCAGGGGGCACGAAGATACACTGAAGCTTTCTTT. Its protein product is CSALQGARRYTEAFF.

This sequence joins TRBV21-1 and TRBJ2-7; the DNA was not compared with TRBD1, the D call given in the table. TRBV21-1 is a listed pseudogene. The CDR3 is 14 amino acids. The CDR3 region is CASSSRGGDHEQYF. The CDR3, as DNA: TGTGCCAGCAGCAGCAGGGGGGGGGACCACGAGCAGTACTTC.

In this sample, this clonotype turned up once. The rearrangement uses TRBV3-1 and TRBJ1-2; 8 bases are shared with TRBD1. V was clipped by 3 bases and J by 6 bases; unmatched bases: 3. The CDR3 extends over 13 amino acids. Germline CDR1 is LGHDT and CDR2 is YNNKEL (reference sequence). CDR3 sequence: CASSQETGDGYTF. DNA of the CDR3: TGTGCCAGCAGCCAGGAGACAGGGGATGGCTACACCTTC.

This chain uses TRBV7-9 with TRBJ2-4; 8 bases line up with TRBD1. TRBJ2-5 matches the DNA end more closely, so the J call is doubtful. The V gene's germline CDR1 is SEHNR and CDR2 FQNEAQ (reference sequence). This CDR3 is 14 amino acids long. This CDR3 is CASSFATGAETQYF. The CDR3, as DNA: TGTGCCAGCAGCTTCGCGACAGGGGCAGAGACCCAGTACTTC.